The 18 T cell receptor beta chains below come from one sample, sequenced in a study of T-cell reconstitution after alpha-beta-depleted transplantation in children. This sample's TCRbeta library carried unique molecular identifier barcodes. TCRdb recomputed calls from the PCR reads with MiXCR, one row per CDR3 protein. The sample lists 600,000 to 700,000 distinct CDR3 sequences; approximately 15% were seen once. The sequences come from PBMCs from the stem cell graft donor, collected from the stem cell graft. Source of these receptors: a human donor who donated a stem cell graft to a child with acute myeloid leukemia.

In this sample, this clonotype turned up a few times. DNA for the CDR3: TGCAGTGCTAGTACTCATTCCACTAGCACAGATACGCAGTATTTT. It is translated as CSASTHSTSTDTQYF. This chain uses TRBV20-1 with TRBJ2-3; unclear D gene. From germline, CDR1 is DFQATT and CDR2 SNEGSKA (reference sequence). Trimming removed 3 bases at V and 0 bases at J, with 13 bases between. This CDR3 has 15 residues.

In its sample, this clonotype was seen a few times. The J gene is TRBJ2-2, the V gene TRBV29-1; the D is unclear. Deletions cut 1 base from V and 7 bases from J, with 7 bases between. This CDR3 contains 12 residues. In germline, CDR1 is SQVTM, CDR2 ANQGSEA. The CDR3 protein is CSVEARVGELFF. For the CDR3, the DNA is TGCAGCGTTGAAGCCCGGGTCGGGGAGCTGTTTTTT.

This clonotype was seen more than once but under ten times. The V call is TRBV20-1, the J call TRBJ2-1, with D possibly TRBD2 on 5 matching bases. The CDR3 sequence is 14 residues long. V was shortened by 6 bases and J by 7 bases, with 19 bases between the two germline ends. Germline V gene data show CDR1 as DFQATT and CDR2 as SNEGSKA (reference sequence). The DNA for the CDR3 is TGCAGTGCCTCATCGGACCTAGCTATGAATGAGCAGTTCTTC. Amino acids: CSASSDLAMNEQFF.

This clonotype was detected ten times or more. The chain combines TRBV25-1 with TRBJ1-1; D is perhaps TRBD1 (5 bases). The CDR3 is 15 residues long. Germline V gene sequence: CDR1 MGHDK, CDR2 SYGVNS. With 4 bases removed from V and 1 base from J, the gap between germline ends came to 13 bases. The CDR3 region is CASSVSSGTNTEAFF. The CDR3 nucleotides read TGTGCCAGCAGTGTATCATCCGGGACGAACACTGAAGCTTTCTTT.

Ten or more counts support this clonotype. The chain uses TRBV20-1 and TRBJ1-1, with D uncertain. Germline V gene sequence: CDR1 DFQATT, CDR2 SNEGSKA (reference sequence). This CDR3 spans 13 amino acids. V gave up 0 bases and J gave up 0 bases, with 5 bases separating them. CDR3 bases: TGCAGTGCTAGAGAACTCGTGAACACTGAAGCTTTCTTT. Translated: CSARELVNTEAFF.

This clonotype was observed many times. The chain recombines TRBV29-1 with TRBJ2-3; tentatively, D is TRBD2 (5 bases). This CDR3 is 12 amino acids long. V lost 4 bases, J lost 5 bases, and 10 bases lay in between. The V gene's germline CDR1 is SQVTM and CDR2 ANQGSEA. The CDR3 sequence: CSVGVRGDTQYF. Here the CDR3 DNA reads TGCAGCGTTGGGGTCCGGGGAGATACGCAGTATTTT.

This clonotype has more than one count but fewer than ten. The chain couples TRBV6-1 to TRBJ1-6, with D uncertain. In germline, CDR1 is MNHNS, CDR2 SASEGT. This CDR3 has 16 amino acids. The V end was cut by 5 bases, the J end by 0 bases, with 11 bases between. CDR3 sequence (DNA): TGTGCCAGCAGTCGAATCCAGAGCTCCTATAATTCACCCCTCCACTTT. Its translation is CASSRIQSSYNSPLHF.

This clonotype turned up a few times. The CDR3 region is CSVLRYQGGKEGGYTF. CDR3 nucleotide sequence: TGCAGCGTTCTAAGATATCAAGGGGGGAAGGAAGGCGGCTACACCTTC. This chain links TRBV29-1 with TRBJ1-2, with D possibly TRBD1 on 6 matching bases. The CDR3 loop spans 16 amino acids. V lost 5 bases, J lost 8 bases, and 27 bases lay in between. Germline CDR1 SQVTM, CDR2 ANQGSEA.

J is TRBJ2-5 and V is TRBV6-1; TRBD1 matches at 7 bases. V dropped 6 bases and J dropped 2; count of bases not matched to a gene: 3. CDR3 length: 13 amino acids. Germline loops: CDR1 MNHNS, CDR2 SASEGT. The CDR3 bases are TGTGCCAGCAGACCCAGGGGGCAAGAGACCCAGTACTTC. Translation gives CASRPRGQETQYF.

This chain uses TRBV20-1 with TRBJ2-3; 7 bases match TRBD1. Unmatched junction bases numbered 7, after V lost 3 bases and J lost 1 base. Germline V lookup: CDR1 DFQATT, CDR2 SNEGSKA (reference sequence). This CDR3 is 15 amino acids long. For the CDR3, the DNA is TGCAGTGCTAGCGCGACAGGGAAGGGCACAGATACGCAGTATTTT. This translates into CSASATGKGTDTQYF.

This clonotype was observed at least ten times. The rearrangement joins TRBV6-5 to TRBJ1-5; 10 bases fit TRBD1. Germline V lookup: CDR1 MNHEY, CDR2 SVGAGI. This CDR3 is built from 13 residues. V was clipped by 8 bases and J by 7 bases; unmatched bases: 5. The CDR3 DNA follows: TGTGCCAGCGCCGGGACAGGGGAACAGCCCCAGCATTTT. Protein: CASAGTGEQPQHF.

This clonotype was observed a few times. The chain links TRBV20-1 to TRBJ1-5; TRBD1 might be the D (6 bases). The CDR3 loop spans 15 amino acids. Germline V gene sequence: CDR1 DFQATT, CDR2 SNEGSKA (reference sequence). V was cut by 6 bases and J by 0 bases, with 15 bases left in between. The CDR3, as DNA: TGCAGTGCCGTCGACAGGCAATATAGCAATCAGCCCCAGCATTTT. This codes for CSAVDRQYSNQPQHF.

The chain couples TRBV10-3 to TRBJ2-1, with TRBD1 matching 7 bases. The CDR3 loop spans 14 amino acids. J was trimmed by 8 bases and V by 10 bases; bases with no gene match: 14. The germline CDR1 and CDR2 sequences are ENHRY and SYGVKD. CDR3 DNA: TGTGCCACGAGACAGGGCCCAGAGGGGGATGAGCAGTTCTTC. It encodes CATRQGPEGDEQFF.

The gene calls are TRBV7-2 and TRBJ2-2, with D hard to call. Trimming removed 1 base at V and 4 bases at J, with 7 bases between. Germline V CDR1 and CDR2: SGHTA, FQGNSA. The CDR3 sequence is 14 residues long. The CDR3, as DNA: TGTGCCAGCAGCTTAGACGGCTTCACCGGGGAGCTGTTTTTT. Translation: CASSLDGFTGELFF.

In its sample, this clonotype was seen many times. The DNA of the CDR3 is TGCAGTGCTAGAGTAGGGGACACTGAAGCTTTCTTT. It specifies CSARVGDTEAFF. The rearrangement links TRBV20-1 to TRBJ1-1; tentatively, D is TRBD1 (5 bases). Germline lookup yields CDR1 DFQATT and CDR2 SNEGSKA (reference sequence). The CDR3 runs 12 residues. V was shortened by 1 base and J by 3 bases, with 6 bases between the two germline ends.

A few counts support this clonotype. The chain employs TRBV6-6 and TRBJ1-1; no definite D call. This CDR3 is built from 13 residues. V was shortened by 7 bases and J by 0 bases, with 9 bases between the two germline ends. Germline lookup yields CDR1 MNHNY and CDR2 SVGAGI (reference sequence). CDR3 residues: CASTPGMNTEAFF. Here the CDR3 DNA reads TGTGCCAGCACCCCGGGGATGAACACTGAAGCTTTCTTT.

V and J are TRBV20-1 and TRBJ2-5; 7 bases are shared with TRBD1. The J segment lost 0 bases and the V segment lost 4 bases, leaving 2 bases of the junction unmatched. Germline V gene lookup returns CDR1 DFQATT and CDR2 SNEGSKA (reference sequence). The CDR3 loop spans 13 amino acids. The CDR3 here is CSATTGNQETQYF. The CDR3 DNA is TGCAGTGCTACGACAGGGAACCAAGAGACCCAGTACTTC.

The CDR3 DNA sequence: TGTGCCAGCAGCTCCCAGGGACCCTACGAGCAGTACTTC. This sequence encodes CASSSQGPYEQYF. The gene calls are TRBV5-5 and TRBJ2-7, with D perhaps assigned TRBD1 or TRBD2 (5 bases each). This CDR3 comprises 13 residues. V dropped 3 bases and J dropped 2 bases, with 9 bases sitting between them. Germline V gene data show CDR1 as SGHKS and CDR2 as YYEKEE (reference sequence).